This TCR beta chain was recovered during a study of cytomegalovirus exposure and HLA in healthy donors. Study-wide points: Per a later analysis, about 17,000 TCR beta sequences showed association with HLA alleles at 0.05 false discovery rate. In a later analysis, DRB1 alleles had the most associated TCRs; HLA-C alleles the fewest.

In the case of this clone: Its antigen is currently unknown.

Use of 60 Vbeta and 13 Jbeta primers characterized the PCR. Sequencing was performed with immunoSEQ multiplex PCR; in TCRdb, only in-frame clones are kept and a portion is missing. Of about 100,000 clones detected, around 81% appear once; the ten largest clones hold approximately 4%. Material for sequencing was PBMCs. This TCR was recovered from a woman in her sixties or seventies in good health and CMV-seropositive.

The CDR3 sequence is CASSQAITGDYYGYTF. The CDR3 bases are TGTGCCAGTAGCCAAGCTATTACAGGGGACTACTATGGCTACACCTTC. The chain is built from TRBV19 and TRBJ1-2, with 7 bases identical to TRBD1. This CDR3 has 16 residues. Germline V gene data show CDR1 as LNHDA and CDR2 as SQIVND (reference sequence). With 6 bases clipped from V and 3 bases from J, the junction kept 13 bases outside the gene matches.